This T cell receptor (beta chain) was sequenced during a study of long-term antiretroviral therapy in people with HIV. Treatment of all HIV participants took place in the United States. A v3.0 immunoSEQ assay was performed at survey level. Clones were sequenced by immunoSEQ multiplex PCR, and TCRdb holds only the in-frame ones, with some missing. The table lists around 7,900 clones, around 79% of them singletons. From germline, CDR1 is KGHSH and CDR2 LQKENI. CDR3 length equals 13 residues. V lost 0 bases and J 8 bases, leaving 8 bases between the germline ends. The sequencing used unsorted PBMCs, collected 0.1 years after starting antiretroviral therapy. The receptor was derived from a man aged 40-55 years with HIV. The J gene is TRBJ2-4, the V gene TRBV18; D is perhaps TRBD2 (6 bases). CDR3 in DNA: TGTGCCAGCTCACCACCGGGGGAGGACATTCAGTACTTC. Translated: CASSPPGEDIQYF.